The 17 T cell receptor beta chains given below trace back to one sample, sequenced in a study of OX40 agonist ivuxolimab in advanced cancers. Generated by immunoSEQ multiplex PCR, the TCRdb table keeps only in-frame clones and is missing some. There are approximately 32,000 clones in the sample; 88% occur only once, and roughly 53% lies in the top ten. Source: CD4+ or CD8+ T cells sorted from blood, taken in a trial of the OX40 agonist ivuxolimab. These receptors were collected from an adult with an advanced solid tumor such as melanoma, head and neck, liver or kidney cancer.

This rearrangement joins TRBV11-3 to TRBJ1-4; no definite D call. The CDR3 totals 17 residues. The germline gives CDR1 SGHNT, CDR2 YENEEA. Deletions cut 7 bases from V and 0 bases from J, with 18 bases between. DNA for the CDR3: TGTGCCAGCACCACTAAGCGAGCCTTTGCAACTAATGAAAAACTGTTTTTT. Amino acid sequence: CASTTKRAFATNEKLFF.

This clone was recorded once. The V call is TRBV6-1, the J call TRBJ1-5, with TRBD1 identical over 10 bases. Per the germline V gene, CDR1 is MNHNS and CDR2 is SASEGT. V lost 4 bases and J lost 7; bases outside the gene matches: 10. The length of the CDR3 is 16 residues. CDR3 region: CASSGETGGRGQPQHF. In nucleotides, the CDR3 is TGTGCCAGCAGTGGAGAGACAGGGGGCAGAGGGCAGCCCCAGCATTTT.

The chain is built from TRBV19 and TRBJ1-1, with D tentatively TRBD1 (5 bases). The CDR3 covers 13 residues. Germline V gene lookup returns CDR1 LNHDA and CDR2 SQIVND (reference sequence). Deletions cut 5 bases from V and 4 bases from J, with 11 bases between. The CDR3 bases are TGTGCCAGTAGTTGGAGGGGCAGCACTGAAGCTTTCTTT. Translating it yields CASSWRGSTEAFF.

This clone appeared once. V gene TRBV19 combines with J gene TRBJ1-1; D gene unclear. CDR3 length equals 16 residues. Germline loops: CDR1 LNHDA, CDR2 SQIVND (reference sequence). V lost 4 bases, J lost 6 bases, and 21 bases lay in between. The CDR3, as DNA: TGTGCCAGTAGTACCTCTGACGCGGCCCAGGCGCCTGAAGCTTTCTTT. Translated: CASSTSDAAQAPEAFF.

This clone was recorded only once. The gene calls are TRBV6-5 and TRBJ1-4, with D perhaps matching TRBD1 (5 bases). There are 13 residues in the CDR3. The germline V gene encodes CDR1 MNHEY and CDR2 SVGAGI. The germline V and J ends were trimmed by 4 bases and 4 bases, with 7 bases remaining between them. The CDR3 DNA reads TGTGCCAGCAGTTGGGGACTTAATGAAAAACTGTTTTTT. Protein sequence: CASSWGLNEKLFF.

This clone was recorded at least ten times. The V and J genes are TRBV18 and TRBJ1-6; TRBD1 agrees at 10 bases. The V segment lost 2 bases and the J segment 1 base; nucleotides outside the gene matches: 5. The CDR3 covers 18 residues. Germline V gene data show CDR1 as KGHSH and CDR2 as LQKENI. DNA of the CDR3: TGTGCCAGCTCACCATACCCGGGACAGGGGTCCTATAATTCACCCCTCCACTTT. Translation gives CASSPYPGQGSYNSPLHF.

This clone was detected only once. V gene TRBV2 combines with J gene TRBJ2-5; D possibly uses TRBD1 or TRBD2 (7 bases each). Germline V gene sequence: CDR1 SNHLY, CDR2 FYNNEI. Trimming removed 2 bases from V and 5 bases from J, with 24 bases in between. The CDR3 loop spans 18 amino acids. The CDR3 spells CASSETSPGQVGGETQYF. CDR3 DNA sequence: TGTGCCAGCAGTGAAACCTCCCCCGGACAGGTGGGAGGGGAGACCCAGTACTTC. The complete variable domain, with remaining parts taken from reference TRBV2 and TRBJ2-5, reads EPEVTQTPSHQVTQMGQEVILRCVPISNHLYFYWYRQILGQKVEFLVSFYNNEISEKSEIFDDQFSVERPDGSNFTLKIRSTKLEDSAMYFCASSETSPGQVGGETQYFGPGTRLLVL.

This clone was counted once. V usage is TRBV2 and J usage is TRBJ2-7; 8 bases agree with TRBD2. Trimming at V came to 4 bases and at J to 0 bases, leaving 8 bases not matched to a gene. The CDR3 runs 16 residues. Per germline, CDR1 SNHLY and CDR2 FYNNEI. Written as DNA, the CDR3 is TGTGCCAGCAGTGGGTCTGGCGGGGGGTACTCCTACGAGCAGTACTTC. Protein: CASSGSGGGYSYEQYF.

The rearrangement links TRBV11-2 to TRBJ2-5, with D perhaps assigned TRBD1 or TRBD2 (6 bases each). Trimming left V 0 bases short and J 5 bases short, with 13 bases between. The CDR3 is made up of 15 amino acids. Germline V gives CDR1 SGHAT, CDR2 FQNNGV. This CDR3 reads CASSLEAGTRETQYF. The CDR3 DNA reads as TGTGCCAGCAGCTTAGAGGCGGGGACAAGGGAGACCCAGTACTTC.

This sequence joins TRBV27 and TRBJ2-7, with 7 bases fitting TRBD1. CDR3 length: 14 amino acids. After removal of 5 bases from V and 5 bases from J, the junction contained 9 bases not matched to a gene. In germline, CDR1 is MNHEY, CDR2 SMNVEV (reference sequence). CDR3 region: CASSGRQGRDEQYF. CDR3 sequence (DNA): TGTGCCAGCAGTGGCCGACAGGGTAGGGACGAGCAGTACTTC.

This clone was counted once. The gene calls are TRBV13 and TRBJ1-2, with TRBD1 as a possible D gene (6 bases). The CDR3 sequence is 15 residues long. CDR1 is PRHDT and CDR2 is FYEKMQ in the germline V gene (reference sequence). Trimming removed 1 base from V and 4 bases from J, with 13 bases in between. Here the CDR3 reads CASSLAGGEGYGYTF. The CDR3 DNA sequence: TGTGCCAGCAGCTTAGCGGGGGGCGAGGGCTATGGCTACACCTTC.

J is TRBJ1-6 and V is TRBV4-1; possible D gene TRBD1, 5 bases. The CDR3 covers 13 residues. V lost 1 base and J lost 9, with 7 bases in between. Germline-derived CDR1 and CDR2 are MGHRA and YSYEKL. CDR3 nucleotide sequence: TGCGCCAGCAGCCAAGGAGACAGTTCACCCCTCCACTTT. Protein product: CASSQGDSSPLHF.

The chain couples TRBV6-5 to TRBJ2-7; possibly TRBD1 for D (6 bases). The germline CDR1 and CDR2 sequences are MNHEY and SVGAGI. This CDR3 region has 13 residues. V lost 4 bases and J lost 5, with 12 bases in between. Here the CDR3 DNA reads TGTGCCAGCAGTTTCCGGGCAGGGGACGAGCAGTACTTC. It yields the protein CASSFRAGDEQYF.

The V call is TRBV4-2, the J call TRBJ1-5; D is unclear. This CDR3 is 16 amino acids long. CDR1 LGHNA and CDR2 YNFKEQ come from the germline V gene. The V end lost 0 bases, the J end lost 4 bases, and 13 bases lay between the germline ends. The CDR3 DNA is TGTGCCAGCAGCCAAGACAAGTTTAGGTCGAATCAGCCCCAGCATTTT. This gives the protein CASSQDKFRSNQPQHF.

This clone showed up just once. The chain uses TRBV5-6 and TRBJ2-1; 14 nucleotides line up with TRBD2. Germline values: CDR1 SGHDT, CDR2 YYEEEE. The length of the CDR3 is 15 residues. Losses at the gene ends were 3 bases for V and 10 bases for J; bases not matched to a gene: 6. CDR3 in DNA: TGTGCCAGCAGCTCCGGGACTAGCGGGGGTCGAGAGCAGTTCTTC. Translated, it gives CASSSGTSGGREQFF.

V gene TRBV4-1 combines with J gene TRBJ2-3, with unresolved D. V lost 4 bases and J lost 3, with 11 bases in between. The CDR3 extends over 14 amino acids. The germline V gene encodes CDR1 MGHRA and CDR2 YSYEKL. The CDR3 sequence is CASSLTLETDTQYF. Written as DNA, the CDR3 is TGCGCCAGCAGCCTCACTCTAGAGACAGATACGCAGTATTTT.

V gene TRBV4-3 combines with J gene TRBJ2-3; D remains unclear. This CDR3 contains 14 residues. Germline V gene sequence: CDR1 LGHNA, CDR2 YSLEER. The V gene lost 2 bases and the J gene lost 6 bases, with 12 bases spanning the gap. The DNA for the CDR3 is TGCGCCAGCAGCCAACGCTGGACCCCGGATACGCAGTATTTT. Encoded protein: CASSQRWTPDTQYF.